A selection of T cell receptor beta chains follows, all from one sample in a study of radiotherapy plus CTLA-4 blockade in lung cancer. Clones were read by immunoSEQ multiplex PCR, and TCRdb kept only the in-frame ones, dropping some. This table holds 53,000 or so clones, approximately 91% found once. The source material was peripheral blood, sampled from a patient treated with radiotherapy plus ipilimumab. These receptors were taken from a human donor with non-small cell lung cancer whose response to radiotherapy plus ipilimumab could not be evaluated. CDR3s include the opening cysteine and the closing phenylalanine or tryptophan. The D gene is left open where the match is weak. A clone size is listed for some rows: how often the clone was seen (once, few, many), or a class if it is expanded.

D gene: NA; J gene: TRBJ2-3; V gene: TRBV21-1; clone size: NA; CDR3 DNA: TGTGCCAGCAGCAAAGCAACTAGCGGGGGCACAGATACGCAGTATTTT; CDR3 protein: CASSKATSGGTDTQYF
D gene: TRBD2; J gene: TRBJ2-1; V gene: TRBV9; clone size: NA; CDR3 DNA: TGTGCCAGCAGCGCGGGACTAGCGGGAGCTAATGAGCAGTTCTTC; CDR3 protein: CASSAGLAGANEQFF
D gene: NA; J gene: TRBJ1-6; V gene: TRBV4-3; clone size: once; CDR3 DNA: TGCGCCAGCAGCCAAGCGGAGAGCTCCTATAATTCACCCCTCCACTTT; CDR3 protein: CASSQAESSYNSPLHF
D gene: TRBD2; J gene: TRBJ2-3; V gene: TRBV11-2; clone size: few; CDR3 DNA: TGTGCCAGCAGCCCCGACGGACTAGCGGTGAAGCGAGATACGCAGTATTTT; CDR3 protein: CASSPDGLAVKRDTQYF
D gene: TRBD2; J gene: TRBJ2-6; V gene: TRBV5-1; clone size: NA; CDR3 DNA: TGCGCCAGCAGCTGGAAACTAGCGGGGGTATCCTCTGGGGCCAACGTCCTGACTTTC; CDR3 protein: CASSWKLAGVSSGANVLTF
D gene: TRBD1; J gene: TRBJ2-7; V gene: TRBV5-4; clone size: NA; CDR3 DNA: TGTGCCAGCAGCTGGGACAGGGAAAACGAGCAGTACTTC; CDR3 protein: CASSWDRENEQYF
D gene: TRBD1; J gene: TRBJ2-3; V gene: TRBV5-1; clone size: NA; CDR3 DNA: TGCGCCAGCTATAAACAGGGGATCACAGATACGCAGTATTTT; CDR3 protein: CASYKQGITDTQYF
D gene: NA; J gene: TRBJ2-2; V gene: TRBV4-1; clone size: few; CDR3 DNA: TGCGCCAGCAAGCCCTCGGCCGGGGAGCTGTTTTTT; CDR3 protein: CASKPSAGELFF
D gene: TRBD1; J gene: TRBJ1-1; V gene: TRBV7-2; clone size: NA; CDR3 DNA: TGTGCCAGCAGCTTGCACGGGACAGGGGGCGCGGGAGCTTTCTTT; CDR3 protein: CASSLHGTGGAGAFF
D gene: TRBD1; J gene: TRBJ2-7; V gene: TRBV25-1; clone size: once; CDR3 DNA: TGTGCCAGCAGAGGACAGGGCGGGCACGAGCAGTACTTC; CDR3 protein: CASRGQGGHEQYF
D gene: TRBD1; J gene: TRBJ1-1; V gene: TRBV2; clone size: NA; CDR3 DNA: TGTGCCAGCAAAGGACAGGAGAACACTGAAGCTTTCTTT; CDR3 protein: CASKGQENTEAFF
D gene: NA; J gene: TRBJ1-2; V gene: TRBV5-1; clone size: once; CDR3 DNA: TGCGCCAGCAGCTTGGACAGAGACTATGGCTACACCTTC; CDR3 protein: CASSLDRDYGYTF
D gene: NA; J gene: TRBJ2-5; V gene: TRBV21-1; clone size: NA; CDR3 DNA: TGTGCCAGCAGCAAAGTCAGTAGCGGGAGGGATTGCGAGACCCAGTACTTC; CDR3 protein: CASSKVSSGRDCETQYF
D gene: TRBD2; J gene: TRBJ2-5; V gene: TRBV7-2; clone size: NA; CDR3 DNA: TGTGCCAGCAGCGGGAGCGGGAGCGGCCAAGAGACCCAGTACTTC; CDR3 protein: CASSGSGSGQETQYF
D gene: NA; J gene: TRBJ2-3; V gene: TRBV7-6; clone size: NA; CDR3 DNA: TGTGCCAGCAGGCAAAGAGGACAGTCAGATACGCAGTATTTT; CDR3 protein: CASRQRGQSDTQYF
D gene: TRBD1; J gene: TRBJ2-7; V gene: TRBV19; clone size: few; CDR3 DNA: TGTGCCAGTAGTATCCGGGACGGACAGGCCTACGAGCAGTACTTC; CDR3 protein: CASSIRDGQAYEQYF
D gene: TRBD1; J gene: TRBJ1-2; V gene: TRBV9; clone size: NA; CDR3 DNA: TGTGCCAGCGACAGGGGGGGCATGGGGTATGGCTACACCTTC; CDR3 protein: CASDRGGMGYGYTF
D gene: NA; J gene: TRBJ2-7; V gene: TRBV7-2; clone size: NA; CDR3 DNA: TGTGCCAGCAGCGCGACATACATGATGGTAGGCGAGCAGTACTTC; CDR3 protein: CASSATYMMVGEQYF
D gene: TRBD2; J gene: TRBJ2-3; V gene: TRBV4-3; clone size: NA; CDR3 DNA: TGCGCCAGCAGCCTCGGACTAGCGGGCCCAGATACGCAGTATTTT; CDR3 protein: CASSLGLAGPDTQYF
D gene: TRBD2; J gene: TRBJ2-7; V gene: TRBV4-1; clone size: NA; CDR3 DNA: TGCGCCAGCACCATAGAAAAGGGGACGGGACTAGGCGGTTACGAGCAGTACTTC; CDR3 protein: CASTIEKGTGLGGYEQYF
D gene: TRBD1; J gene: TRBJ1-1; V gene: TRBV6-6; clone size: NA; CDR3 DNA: TGTGCCAGCAGTTACTCCGGACAGGGGACTGAAGCTTTCTTT; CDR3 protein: CASSYSGQGTEAFF
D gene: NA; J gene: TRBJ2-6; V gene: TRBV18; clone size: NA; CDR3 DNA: TGTGCCAGCTCACCACCGGGGCAGGGGACCGCTGGGGCCAACGTCCTGACTTTC; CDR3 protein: CASSPPGQGTAGANVLTF
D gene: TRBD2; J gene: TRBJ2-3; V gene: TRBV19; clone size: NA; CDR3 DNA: TGTGCCAGTAGCCCCGGACTAGCGGGAGGAAATCCCCGATTCACAGATACGCAGTATTTT; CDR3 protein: CASSPGLAGGNPRFTDTQYF